The rows below give T cell receptor beta chains drawn from one sample of a study of cytomegalovirus exposure and HLA in healthy donors. The repertoire was sequenced with immunoSEQ multiplex PCR; TCRdb's copy has only in-frame clones and lacks some. The sample lists about 100,000 clones; about four fifths were seen once. The material sequenced was PBMCs. Receptor source: a female donor in good health and CMV-seropositive. Both conserved end residues are part of each CDR3. Each record gives: V gene, J gene, D gene, clone size, CDR3 DNA, CDR3 protein. D genes are given only for firm matches. Size is stated for part of the rows, as once, few or many counts, or as a class when the clone is expanded.

V: TRBV7-3; J: TRBJ2-3; D: NA; size: once; DNA: TGTGCCAGCAGCTCCCTCTCTAGCACAGATACGCAGTATTTT; CDR3: CASSSLSSTDTQYF
V: TRBV7-2; J: TRBJ1-2; D: TRBD1; size: NA; DNA: TGTGCCAGCAGCACCCGGGACAGGCCGGCGGGGGGCTACACCTTC; CDR3: CASSTRDRPAGGYTF
V: TRBV15; J: TRBJ1-1; D: NA; size: NA; DNA: TGTGCCACCAGAGAAGGAGTAAGCACTGAAGCTTTCTTT; CDR3: CATREGVSTEAFF
V: TRBV5-4; J: TRBJ2-1; D: TRBD1; size: NA; DNA: TGTGCCAGCAGCCGCGCCCAGACAGGGCCGGACAATGAGCAGTTCTTC; CDR3: CASSRAQTGPDNEQFF
V: TRBV28; J: TRBJ1-1; D: NA; size: once; DNA: TGTGCCAGCAGTTTCTTTGAGAAAGCTTTCTTT; CDR3: CASSFFEKAFF
V: TRBV29-1; J: TRBJ1-5; D: NA; size: NA; DNA: TGCAGCGCTGGATCGGCAGGGGGCAATCAGCCCCAGCATTTT; CDR3: CSAGSAGGNQPQHF
V: TRBV9; J: TRBJ2-5; D: TRBD2; size: NA; DNA: TGTGCCAGCATCGTCCTCGGAAGAGGGACTAGCGGGGGGGCGAGGCACGAGACCCAGTACTTC; CDR3: CASIVLGRGTSGGARHETQYF
V: TRBV7-9; J: TRBJ2-7; D: NA; size: NA; DNA: TGTGCCAGCTCCGGGAAAAACACCTACGAGCAGTACTTC; CDR3: CASSGKNTYEQYF
V: TRBV7-8; J: TRBJ2-7; D: NA; size: NA; DNA: TGTGCCAGCAGCACCCCGGGTCTCACACCTACCTACGAGCAGTACTTC; CDR3: CASSTPGLTPTYEQYF
V: TRBV10-3; J: TRBJ1-2; D: NA; size: few; DNA: TGTGCCATCGGGCCCCAGACAGACGGCTACACCTTC; CDR3: CAIGPQTDGYTF
V: TRBV25-1; J: TRBJ1-6; D: NA; size: NA; DNA: TGTGCCAGCATCTCTTTGCACAGGAACCGCTCCTATAATTCACCCCTCCACTTT; CDR3: CASISLHRNRSYNSPLHF
V: TRBV30; J: TRBJ2-7; D: NA; size: NA; DNA: TGTGCCTGGAGCTCGGACTTTGGGGAGCAGTACTTC; CDR3: CAWSSDFGEQYF
V: TRBV11-2; J: TRBJ2-7; D: NA; size: NA; DNA: TGTGCCAGCAGCTGGAGGACAGCTCTCGAGCAGTACTTC; CDR3: CASSWRTALEQYF
V: TRBV18; J: TRBJ2-7; D: NA; size: NA; DNA: TGTGCCAGCTCATCGACTATAACCTACGAGCAGTACTTC; CDR3: CASSSTITYEQYF
V: TRBV4-2; J: TRBJ2-3; D: TRBD2; size: NA; DNA: TGTGCCAGCAGCCAAGACGGGACTAGCGGGGGGGTTGATACGCAGTATTTT; CDR3: CASSQDGTSGGVDTQYF
V: TRBV2; J: TRBJ2-7; D: NA; size: NA; DNA: TGTGCCAGCAGTGACCCAGGGGGGACTTTATCCTACGAGCAGTACTTC; CDR3: CASSDPGGTLSYEQYF
V: TRBV7-9; J: TRBJ1-2; D: NA; size: NA; DNA: TGTGCCAGCAGCTTATTGGAGGGATCACATGGCTACACCTTC; CDR3: CASSLLEGSHGYTF
V: TRBV23-1; J: TRBJ1-1; D: NA; size: NA; DNA: TGCGCCAGCAGTCAGGGGAAAGGGGTTCAGAACACTGAAGCTTTCTTT; CDR3: CASSQGKGVQNTEAFF
V: TRBV28; J: TRBJ2-5; D: TRBD2; size: once; DNA: TGTGCCAGCGTGGCTACTAGCGGGAGTAGAGAGACCCAGTACTTC; CDR3: CASVATSGSRETQYF
V: TRBV29-1; J: TRBJ2-3; D: NA; size: NA; DNA: TGCAGCGTTATTGGGGCCGCCTCGGATACGCAGTATTTT; CDR3: CSVIGAASDTQYF
V: TRBV4-3; J: TRBJ1-4; D: TRBD1; size: NA; DNA: TGCGCCAGCAGCCAGAGACAGGGGTTGGGTGAAAAACTGTTTTTT; CDR3: CASSQRQGLGEKLFF
V: TRBV5-1; J: TRBJ2-5; D: TRBD2; size: NA; DNA: TGCGCCAGCAGCTTGGTGACTAGCGGGAGTGGGAGCCGGAGAGAGACCCAGTACTTC; CDR3: CASSLVTSGSGSRRETQYF
V: TRBV7-3; J: TRBJ2-1; D: TRBD2; size: NA; DNA: TGTGCCAGCAGCTTAATGGCTAGCGGGAACAATGAGCAGTTCTTC; CDR3: CASSLMASGNNEQFF
V: TRBV6-6; J: TRBJ1-5; D: NA; size: NA; DNA: TGTGCCAGCAGTCCCCAGGGGCTAGGGCAGCCCCAGCATTTT; CDR3: CASSPQGLGQPQHF
V: TRBV18; J: TRBJ2-7; D: NA; size: NA; DNA: TGTGCCAGCTCAAGACAGATCTCCTACGAGCAGTACTTC; CDR3: CASSRQISYEQYF
V: TRBV28; J: TRBJ2-1; D: NA; size: NA; DNA: TGTGCCAGCAGTTTTGGAGGTTGGGTCCCCTACAATGAGCAGTTCTTC; CDR3: CASSFGGWVPYNEQFF
V: TRBV28; J: TRBJ2-1; D: NA; size: NA; DNA: TGTGCCAGCAGTTTAAGGGGTGGAGCTGAGCAGTTCTTC; CDR3: CASSLRGGAEQFF
V: TRBV10-1; J: TRBJ2-6; D: NA; size: NA; DNA: TGCGCCAGCAGAACCACAGGGTTTGGGGCCAACGTCCTGACTTTC; CDR3: CASRTTGFGANVLTF
V: TRBV6-1; J: TRBJ2-7; D: TRBD1; size: NA; DNA: TGTGCCACGTGGAGGGGACAGGGGTTTTACGAGCAGTACTTC; CDR3: CATWRGQGFYEQYF
V: TRBV28; J: TRBJ1-2; D: NA; size: NA; DNA: TGTGCCAGCAGTGGGCAGAACAACTATGGCTACACCTTC; CDR3: CASSGQNNYGYTF
V: TRBV28; J: TRBJ2-7; D: TRBD2; size: NA; DNA: TGTGCCAGCAGTCCCCCGGCGGGAGCGTTTTACGAGCAGTACTTC; CDR3: CASSPPAGAFYEQYF
V: TRBV10-3; J: TRBJ1-2; D: NA; size: NA; DNA: TGTGCCATCAGTGGCGGGGAGGGTGGCTACACCTTC; CDR3: CAISGGEGGYTF
V: TRBV6-5; J: TRBJ2-2; D: NA; size: NA; DNA: TGTGCCAGCAACAGTGTGGCAGCGAACACCGGGGAGCTGTTTTTT; CDR3: CASNSVAANTGELFF
V: TRBV9; J: TRBJ1-4; D: TRBD1; size: once; DNA: TGTGCCAGCAGCGGGGGGATCGGGACAGGGCATAATGAAAAACTGTTTTTT; CDR3: CASSGGIGTGHNEKLFF